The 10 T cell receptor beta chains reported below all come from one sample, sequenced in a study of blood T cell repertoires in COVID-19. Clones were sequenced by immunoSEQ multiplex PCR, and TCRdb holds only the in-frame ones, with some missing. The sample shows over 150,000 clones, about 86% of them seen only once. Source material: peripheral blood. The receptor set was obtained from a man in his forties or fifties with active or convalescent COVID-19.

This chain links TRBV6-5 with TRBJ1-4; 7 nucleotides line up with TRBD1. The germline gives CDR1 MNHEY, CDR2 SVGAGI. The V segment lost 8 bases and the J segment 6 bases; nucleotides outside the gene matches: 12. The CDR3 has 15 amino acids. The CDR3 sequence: CASGVTGQSYEKLFF. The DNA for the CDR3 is TGTGCCAGCGGGGTAACGGGACAGTCATATGAAAAACTGTTTTTT.

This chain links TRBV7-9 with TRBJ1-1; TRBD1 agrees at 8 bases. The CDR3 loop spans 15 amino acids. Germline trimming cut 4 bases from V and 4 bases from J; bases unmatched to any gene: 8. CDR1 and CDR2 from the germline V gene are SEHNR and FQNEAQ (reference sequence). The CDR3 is CASSWPGQGGTEAFF. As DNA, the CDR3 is TGTGCCAGCAGCTGGCCCGGACAGGGCGGCACTGAAGCTTTCTTT.

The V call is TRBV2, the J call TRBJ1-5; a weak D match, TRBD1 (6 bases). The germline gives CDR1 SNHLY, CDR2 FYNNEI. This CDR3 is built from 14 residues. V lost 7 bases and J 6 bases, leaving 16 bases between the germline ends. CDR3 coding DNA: TGTGCCAGCACGAACCGGGACACCTTTCAGCCCCAGCATTTT. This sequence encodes CASTNRDTFQPQHF.

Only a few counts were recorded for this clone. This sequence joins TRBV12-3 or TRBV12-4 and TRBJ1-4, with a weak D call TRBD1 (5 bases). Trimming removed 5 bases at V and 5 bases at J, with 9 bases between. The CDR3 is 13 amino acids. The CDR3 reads CASSKGPNEKLFF. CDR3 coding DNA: TGTGCCAGCAGTAAGGGGCCGAATGAAAAACTGTTTTTT.

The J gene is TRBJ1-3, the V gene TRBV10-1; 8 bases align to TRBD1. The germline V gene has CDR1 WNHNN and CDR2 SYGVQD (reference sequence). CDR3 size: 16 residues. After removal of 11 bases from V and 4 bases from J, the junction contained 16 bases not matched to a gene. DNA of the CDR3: TGCGCCGGCAACGGACAGGGAATCCTTCTAGGAAACACCATATATTTT. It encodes CAGNGQGILLGNTIYF.

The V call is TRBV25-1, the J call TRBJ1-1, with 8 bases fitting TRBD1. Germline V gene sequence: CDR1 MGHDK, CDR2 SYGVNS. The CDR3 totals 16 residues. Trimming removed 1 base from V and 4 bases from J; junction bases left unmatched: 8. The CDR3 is CASSESSGQGGTEAFF. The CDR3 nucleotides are TGTGCCAGCAGTGAATCCTCCGGACAGGGTGGCACTGAAGCTTTCTTT.

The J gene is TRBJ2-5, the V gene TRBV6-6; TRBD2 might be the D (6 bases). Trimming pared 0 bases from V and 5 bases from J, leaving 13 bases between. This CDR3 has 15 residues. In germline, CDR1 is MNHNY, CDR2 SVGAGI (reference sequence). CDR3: CASSYSALAVETQYF. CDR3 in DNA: TGTGCCAGCAGTTACTCGGCACTAGCTGTCGAGACCCAGTACTTC.

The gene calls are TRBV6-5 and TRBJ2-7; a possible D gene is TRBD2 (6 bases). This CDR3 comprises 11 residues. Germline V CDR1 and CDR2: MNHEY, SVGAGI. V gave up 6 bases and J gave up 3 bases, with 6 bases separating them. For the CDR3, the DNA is TGTGCCAGCAGGGGAGGCTACGAGCAGTACTTC. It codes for CASRGGYEQYF.

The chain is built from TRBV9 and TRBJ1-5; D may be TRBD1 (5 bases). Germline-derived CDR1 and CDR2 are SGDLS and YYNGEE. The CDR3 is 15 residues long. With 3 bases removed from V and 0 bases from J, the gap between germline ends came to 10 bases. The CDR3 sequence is CASSEGHFSNQPQHF. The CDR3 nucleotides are TGTGCCAGCAGCGAGGGGCATTTTAGCAATCAGCCCCAGCATTTT. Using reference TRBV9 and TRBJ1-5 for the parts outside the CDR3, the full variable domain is DSGVTQTPKHLITATGQRVTLRCSPRSGDLSVYWYQQSLDQGLQFLIQYYNGEERAKGNILERFSAQQFPDLHSELNLSSLELGDSALYFCASSEGHFSNQPQHFGDGTRLSIL.

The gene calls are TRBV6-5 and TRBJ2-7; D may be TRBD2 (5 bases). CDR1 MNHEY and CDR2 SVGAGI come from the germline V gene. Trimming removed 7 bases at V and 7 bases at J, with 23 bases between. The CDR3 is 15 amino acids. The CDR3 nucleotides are TGTGCCAGCACTCCCACGCCGGGAACCCACCTGGAGCAGTACTTC. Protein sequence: CASTPTPGTHLEQYF.